This TCR beta chain was retrieved from a study of cytomegalovirus exposure and HLA in healthy donors. Study-wide findings and caveats: The authors reported that TCR beta sequences could predict HLA-A and HLA-B alleles. These predictions were accurate for most subjects in the first cohort. TCR beta V segments were, for the most part, productive about 87% or about 30% of the time in an earlier analysis. Because they were indistinguishable, some V segments, including TRBV6-2 and TRBV6-3, were excluded.

Details on this clone: The antigen is not known.

The CDR3 totals 15 residues. V dropped 3 bases and J dropped 7; count of bases not matched to a gene: 6. The germline CDR1 and CDR2 sequences are MNHNS and SASEGT. Amplification used 60 Vbeta primers and 13 Jbeta primers. The protocol was immunoSEQ multiplex PCR, while the TCRdb copy is restricted to in-frame clones and leaves out a portion. The sample shows 90,000 to 120,000 clones, around 74% of them seen only once. This TCR derives from a male donor in good health and CMV-seropositive. The specimen sequenced was PBMCs. The chain carries TRBV6-1 and TRBJ2-4, with 10 positions matching TRBD1. The CDR3 reads CASSEGTGVTNIQYF. The CDR3 DNA reads TGTGCCAGCAGTGAGGGGACAGGGGTCACGAACATTCAGTACTTC.